The sequence of this T cell receptor (beta chain) was determined in a study of blood T cell repertoires in COVID-19. Study details: Whether acute or convalescent, the COVID-19 samples came from the United States, Italy and Spain. In each case, the material was cDNA or gDNA derived from T cells, B-cell-depleted T cells, or PBMCs.

Authors' methods: Using reference gene primer amplification, nucleated cell counts were estimated. The table came from immunoSEQ multiplex PCR; TCRdb's copy has only in-frame clones and leaves some out. V, J and clone size are those of that table, while D and trimming were read from the DNA. The sample includes roughly 130,000 clones, about four fifths of them seen just once. This CDR3 is built from 16 residues. The V gene lost 3 bases and the J gene lost 3 bases, with 15 bases spanning the gap. The germline CDR1 and CDR2 sequences are KGHDR and SFDVKD. This TCR was sampled from a man between 60 and 70 years old with active or convalescent COVID-19. The V gene is TRBV24-1, the J gene TRBJ2-3; D remains unclear. The specimen sequenced was peripheral blood. CDR3 sequence reads: CATSDPSRAGTDTQYF. CDR3 coding DNA: TGTGCCACCAGTGATCCCTCACGCGCAGGAACAGATACGCAGTATTTT.